What follows are 22 T cell receptor beta chains derived from one specimen sequenced in a study of blood T cell repertoires in COVID-19. Sequencing was performed with immunoSEQ multiplex PCR; in TCRdb, only in-frame clones are kept and a portion is missing. The repertoire holds almost 200,000 clones, with around 89% as singletons. Sequenced: PBMCs or T cells enriched from blood (not recorded which). All receptors derive from a woman aged 18-30 years who had recovered from COVID-19.

The V and J genes are TRBV18 and TRBJ1-2; D is undetermined. Trimming pared 3 bases from V and 6 bases from J, leaving 8 bases between. The germline V gene has CDR1 KGHSH and CDR2 LQKENI. This CDR3 has 12 amino acids. CDR3 sequence (DNA): TGTGCCAGCTCACCTATTATTGATGGCTACACCTTC. Translated: CASSPIIDGYTF.

The chain links TRBV7-9 to TRBJ2-5, with D possibly matching TRBD1 (6 bases). Looked up from germline, CDR1 is SEHNR and CDR2 is FQNEAQ (reference sequence). The CDR3 length is 16 residues. The V and J ends lost 4 bases and 1 base respectively, with 16 bases between them. This chain's CDR3 is CASSSNFQGFQETQYF. The CDR3 DNA sequence: TGTGCCAGCAGCTCTAACTTTCAGGGGTTCCAAGAGACCCAGTACTTC.

The chain couples TRBV9 to TRBJ2-7; tentative D call: TRBD2 (5 bases). This CDR3 is built from 15 residues. Per germline, CDR1 SGDLS and CDR2 YYNGEE. Between the trimmed V and J ends, which lost 4 bases and 4 bases, there was a span of 18 bases. The CDR3 DNA reads TGTGCCAGCAGCCCTCAGGAGGCTAGTAGATACGAGCAGTACTTC. It translates to CASSPQEASRYEQYF. Supplemented by reference TRBV9 and TRBJ2-7, the full variable domain reads DSGVTQTPKHLITATGQRVTLRCSPRSGDLSVYWYQQSLDQGLQFLIQYYNGEERAKGNILERFSAQQFPDLHSELNLSSLELGDSALYFCASSPQEASRYEQYFGPGTRLTVT.

The chain has TRBV6-2 or TRBV6-3 and TRBJ2-5; 7 bases align to TRBD2. The germline V gene encodes CDR1 MNHEY and CDR2 SVGEGT. CDR3 length: 14 residues. V lost 5 bases, J lost 2 bases, and 5 bases stayed unmatched. The CDR3 spells CASSGGDEQETQYF. The CDR3 DNA reads TGTGCCAGCAGTGGGGGGGACGAGCAAGAGACCCAGTACTTC.

The CDR3 reads CASSRTVYEQYF. CDR3 in DNA: TGTGCCAGCAGTAGGACAGTTTACGAGCAGTACTTC. The rearrangement links TRBV28 to TRBJ2-7; D might be TRBD1 (6 bases). From germline, CDR1 is MDHEN and CDR2 SYDVKM. This CDR3 has 12 residues. Trimming removed 5 bases from V and 4 bases from J, with 9 bases in between.

V is TRBV18 and J is TRBJ2-7; a weak D match, TRBD1 (6 bases). The V gene lost 3 bases and the J gene lost 1 base, with 13 bases spanning the gap. The germline gives CDR1 KGHSH, CDR2 LQKENI. This CDR3 comprises 15 residues. This chain's CDR3 is CASSPRTDRSYEQYF. CDR3 nucleotide sequence: TGTGCCAGCTCACCCCGGACAGATCGGTCCTACGAGCAGTACTTC.

The chain employs TRBV27 and TRBJ1-5; 7 bases match TRBD1. Trimming cost V 5 bases and J 5 bases; bases outside gene matches: 9. The germline gives CDR1 MNHEY, CDR2 SMNVEV (reference sequence). The CDR3 is 15 residues long. The CDR3 sequence is CASSRLGQEYQPQHF. The CDR3 DNA reads as TGTGCCAGCAGTCGACTCGGACAGGAGTATCAGCCCCAGCATTTT.

The chain couples TRBV28 to TRBJ1-1, with TRBD1 matching 8 bases. V lost 5 bases and J lost 4; bases outside the gene matches: 6. Germline CDR1 and CDR2: MDHEN and SYDVKM. The CDR3 is made up of 14 amino acids. The CDR3 protein is CASSLTGVSTEAFF. CDR3 in DNA: TGTGCCAGCAGTCTGACAGGGGTAAGCACTGAAGCTTTCTTT.

CDR3 nucleotide sequence: TGTGCCAGCAGCCAACTAGTTGGGACAAGGGGCGGCATGGAGCAGTTCTTC. Its protein product is CASSQLVGTRGGMEQFF. The V call is TRBV3-1 (or the pseudogene TRBV3-2), the J call TRBJ2-1; TRBD1 is a possible D gene (6 bases). The CDR3 extends over 17 amino acids. Trimming removed 2 bases at V and 10 bases at J, with 24 bases between. From germline, CDR1 is LGHDT and CDR2 YNNKEL (reference sequence).

J is TRBJ1-1 and V is TRBV5-6, with D possibly being TRBD1 (5 bases). Germline V gives CDR1 SGHDT, CDR2 YYEEEE. Trimming stripped 4 bases from V and 2 bases from J, with 12 bases between. The CDR3 consists of 14 residues. CDR3 protein: CASSQGGDNTEAFF. The CDR3 nucleotides are TGTGCCAGCAGCCAGGGAGGGGATAACACTGAAGCTTTCTTT.

The chain couples TRBV27 to TRBJ1-6, with TRBD1 matching 9 bases. After removal of 6 bases from V and 6 bases from J, the junction contained 6 bases not matched to a gene. The CDR3 contains 15 residues. CDR1 is MNHEY, CDR2 SMNVEV, per germline (reference sequence). The CDR3 spells CASSRDRDPNSPLHF. CDR3 in DNA: TGTGCCAGCAGCCGGGACAGGGACCCTAATTCACCCCTCCACTTT.

The CDR3 protein is CASSSDGDTGELFF. The DNA of the CDR3 is TGCGCCAGCAGCTCCGACGGGGACACCGGGGAGCTGTTTTTT. The chain recombines TRBV5-1 with TRBJ2-2; TRBD2 might be the D (5 bases). CDR3 size: 14 residues. Trimming shortened V by 3 bases and J by 3 bases, and 9 bases separated the two germline ends. Germline V gene data show CDR1 as SGHRS and CDR2 as YFSETQ. The whole variable domain, remainder taken from reference TRBV5-1 and TRBJ2-2, is KAGVTQTPRYLIKTRGQQVTLSCSPISGHRSVSWYQQTPGQGLQFLFEYFSETQRNKGNFPGRFSGRQFSNSRSEMNVSTLELGDSALYLCASSSDGDTGELFFGEGSRLTVL.

V is TRBV30 and J is TRBJ1-5; tentative D call: TRBD1 (6 bases). The CDR3 is 13 amino acids. The germline V and J ends were trimmed by 2 bases and 6 bases, with 11 bases remaining between them. Germline V gene data show CDR1 as GTSNPN and CDR2 as SVGIG (reference sequence). The CDR3 reads CAWSQTGGQPQHF. As DNA, the CDR3 is TGTGCCTGGAGTCAGACAGGAGGTCAGCCCCAGCATTTT.

The chain combines TRBV6-5 with TRBJ2-3, with TRBD2 matching 7 bases. The CDR3 spans 14 residues. The germline gives CDR1 MNHEY, CDR2 SVGAGI. The V and J ends lost 3 bases and 6 bases, in that order; junction bases with no gene match: 6. The CDR3 protein is CASSYLAAGDTQYF. CDR3 DNA sequence: TGTGCCAGCAGTTATCTAGCGGCAGGGGATACGCAGTATTTT.

The rearrangement uses TRBV27 and TRBJ1-3; 7 bases match TRBD1. The CDR3 loop spans 18 amino acids. Germline trimming cut 1 base from V and 4 bases from J; bases unmatched to any gene: 13. Germline V gene data show CDR1 as MNHEY and CDR2 as SMNVEV (reference sequence). DNA of the CDR3: TGTGCCAGCAGTTTATTGAGGACCTATGACAGGGCCGGAAACACCATATATTTT. This codes for CASSLLRTYDRAGNTIYF.

This chain connects TRBV4-2 to TRBJ2-1; 10 bases align to TRBD2. The CDR3 loop spans 17 amino acids. Germline values: CDR1 LGHNA, CDR2 YNFKEQ. V lost 5 bases and J lost 0; bases outside the gene matches: 7. Here the CDR3 DNA reads TGTGCCAGCAGCGAGCTAAGCGGGGGGGCCTCCTACAATGAGCAGTTCTTC. Translating gives CASSELSGGASYNEQFF.

This chain joins TRBV11-2 and TRBJ1-1; weak D call: TRBD1 (5 bases). Trimming removed 2 bases at V and 0 bases at J, with 16 bases between. The CDR3 length is 17 residues. Germline values: CDR1 SGHAT, CDR2 FQNNGV. The CDR3 region has the DNA TGTGCCAGCAGCTTAAGGCGACAGCCTTCTATGAACACTGAAGCTTTCTTT. Protein product: CASSLRRQPSMNTEAFF.

V and J are TRBV12-3 or TRBV12-4 and TRBJ1-1, with a tentative D call TRBD1 (6 bases). The CDR3 covers 13 residues. V gave up 6 bases and J gave up 1 base, with 9 bases separating them. The CDR3 loop is CASRKTGNTEAFF. In DNA form, the CDR3 reads TGTGCCAGCAGGAAGACAGGGAACACTGAAGCTTTCTTT.

The V gene is TRBV18, the J gene TRBJ1-2; 11 bases map to TRBD1. Germline V gene lookup returns CDR1 KGHSH and CDR2 LQKENI. Unmatched junction bases numbered 6, after V lost 5 bases and J lost 7 bases. CDR3 length equals 14 residues. DNA for the CDR3: TGTGCCAGCTCATCGGACAGGGGGCTTGGTGGCTACACCTTC. It specifies CASSSDRGLGGYTF.

The rearrangement uses TRBV30 and TRBJ2-2; maybe TRBD1 (6 bases). The ends were cut back, 5 bases at V and 0 bases at J, with 7 bases in the middle. The germline V gene encodes CDR1 GTSNPN and CDR2 SVGIG (reference sequence). There are 13 residues in the CDR3. The CDR3 DNA is TGTGCCTGGGACAGGACGAACACCGGGGAGCTGTTTTTT. Translation: CAWDRTNTGELFF.

The chain links TRBV12-3 or TRBV12-4 to TRBJ1-3; unclear D gene. V was pared by 3 bases and J by 7 bases, with 10 bases between. This CDR3 is built from 13 residues. This chain's CDR3 is CASSLKGRNTIYF. The CDR3 DNA is TGTGCCAGCAGTTTGAAAGGGAGGAACACCATATATTTT.

The V gene is TRBV5-8, the J gene TRBJ2-7; tentative D call: TRBD2 (6 bases). The V gene's germline CDR1 is SGHTS and CDR2 YDEGEE. The CDR3 covers 13 residues. The V and J ends lost 7 bases and 2 bases respectively, with 13 bases between them. The CDR3 reads CASLPWGAYEQYF. Here the CDR3 DNA reads TGTGCCAGCCTACCGTGGGGGGCCTACGAGCAGTACTTC. Using reference TRBV5-8 and TRBJ2-7 for the parts outside the CDR3, the full variable domain is EAGVTQSPTHLIKTRGQQATLRCSPISGHTSVYWYQQALGLGLQFLLWYDEGEERNRGNFPPRFSGRQFPNYSSELNVNALELEDSALYLCASLPWGAYEQYFGPGTRLTVT.